The 30 T cell receptor beta chains reported below all come from one sample, sequenced in a study of radiotherapy plus CTLA-4 blockade in lung cancer. TCRdb's copy holds only in-frame clones and misses some; the assay was immunoSEQ multiplex PCR. Among around 50,000 clones, about 88% were seen once, and the ten largest hold around 17%. This sample comprised peripheral blood, obtained from a patient treated with radiotherapy plus ipilimumab. The receptors were gathered from a human donor with non-small cell lung cancer that progressed on radiotherapy plus ipilimumab. Some clones in this sample may be carry-over from other donors' samples.

The chain has TRBV2 and TRBJ2-5; tentative D call: TRBD2 (6 bases). Looked up from germline, CDR1 is SNHLY and CDR2 is FYNNEI. The CDR3 consists of 15 residues. Trimming left V 2 bases short and J 1 base short, with 11 bases between. The CDR3 nucleotides are TGTGCCAGCAGTGAATTAGCGGACTTCCAAGAGACCCAGTACTTC. The encoded protein is CASSELADFQETQYF. The full variable domain, completed using reference TRBV2 and TRBJ2-5, is EPEVTQTPSHQVTQMGQEVILRCVPISNHLYFYWYRQILGQKVEFLVSFYNNEISEKSEIFDDQFSVERPDGSNFTLKIRSTKLEDSAMYFCASSELADFQETQYFGPGTRLLVL.

The V and J genes are TRBV19 and TRBJ1-1, with D maybe TRBD1 (6 bases). Trimming left V 5 bases short and J 1 base short, with 11 bases between. CDR1 is LNHDA, CDR2 SQIVND, per germline (reference sequence). CDR3 length equals 14 residues. The CDR3 region has the DNA TGTGCCAGTAGTCCGGGACACGGGAACACTGAAGCTTTCTTT. It codes for CASSPGHGNTEAFF.

This clone was seen a handful of times. The V call is TRBV9, the J call TRBJ1-2, with 10 nucleotides matching TRBD1. Germline V gives CDR1 SGDLS, CDR2 YYNGEE. J lost 2 bases, V lost 5 bases, and 6 bases had no gene match. The CDR3 is 15 amino acids. This CDR3 is CASSAGTGENYGYTF. In DNA form, the CDR3 reads TGTGCCAGCAGTGCCGGGACAGGGGAGAACTATGGCTACACCTTC.

V is TRBV27 and J is TRBJ2-7, with unresolved D. V was cut by 6 bases and J by 3 bases, with 15 bases left in between. Germline V lookup: CDR1 MNHEY, CDR2 SMNVEV (reference sequence). The CDR3 loop spans 14 amino acids. Written as DNA, the CDR3 is TGTGCCAGCAGACCCTTTGGCAGAAACTACGAGCAGTACTTC. It codes for CASRPFGRNYEQYF.

The chain combines TRBV2 with TRBJ2-2, with D tentatively TRBD2 (6 bases). With 6 bases removed from V and 6 bases from J, the gap between germline ends came to 11 bases. The CDR3 is 13 residues long. Germline CDR1 is SNHLY and CDR2 is FYNNEI. The CDR3 protein is CASRVGLSGELFF. The CDR3 nucleotides are TGTGCCAGCAGGGTTGGACTATCCGGGGAGCTGTTTTTT.

V usage is TRBV7-2 and J usage is TRBJ1-5, with D perhaps matching TRBD1 (5 bases). In germline, CDR1 is SGHTA, CDR2 FQGNSA. This CDR3 is built from 13 residues. V lost 2 bases to trimming and J lost 7 bases, with 9 bases between them. CDR3 in DNA: TGTGCCAGCAGCTTACAGGGAAGCCAGCCCCAGCATTTT. Translating gives CASSLQGSQPQHF.

J is TRBJ2-5 and V is TRBV6-1; D possibly corresponds to TRBD1 (6 bases). There are 13 residues in the CDR3. Germline V gene sequence: CDR1 MNHNS, CDR2 SASEGT. V gave up 4 bases and J gave up 4 bases, with 10 bases separating them. CDR3 amino acids: CASSGGLRETQYF. As DNA, the CDR3 is TGTGCCAGCAGTGGGGGGCTAAGAGAGACCCAGTACTTC.

This clone appeared a few times. The chain couples TRBV4-3 to TRBJ1-5; no clear D gene. The CDR3 covers 13 residues. V was pared by 3 bases and J by 3 bases, with 6 bases between. Looked up from germline, CDR1 is LGHNA and CDR2 is YSLEER. CDR3: CASSQDYNQPQHF. For the CDR3, the DNA is TGCGCCAGCAGCCAGGACTACAATCAGCCCCAGCATTTT.

This clone was seen only once. This chain uses TRBV2 with TRBJ2-3; possible D gene TRBD1, 5 bases. The V gene's germline CDR1 is SNHLY and CDR2 FYNNEI. This CDR3 comprises 12 residues. Trimming shortened V by 11 bases and J by 4 bases, and 13 bases separated the two germline ends. The CDR3 is CASSAGSDTQYF. DNA of the CDR3: TGTGCCTCCTCCGCAGGGTCAGATACGCAGTATTTT.

The chain recombines TRBV7-2 with TRBJ2-1, with 7 bases matching TRBD1. Looked up from germline, CDR1 is SGHTA and CDR2 is FQGNSA. V lost 2 bases to trimming and J lost 8 bases; unmatched junction nucleotides: 6. The CDR3 is 14 amino acids. CDR3 sequence: CASSLRRGYDEQFF. CDR3 in DNA: TGTGCCAGCAGCTTACGCAGGGGGTACGATGAGCAGTTCTTC.

This chain uses TRBV7-8 with TRBJ1-3; 7 bases line up with TRBD1. CDR3 length: 16 amino acids. V gave up 3 bases and J gave up 5 bases; unmatched junction bases: 10. Germline V lookup: CDR1 SGHVS, CDR2 FQNEAQ. This CDR3 reads CASSLTGPSPRNTIYF. The CDR3 coding sequence is TGTGCCAGCAGCTTGACAGGGCCCTCTCCCAGAAACACCATATATTTT.

V usage is TRBV12-5 and J usage is TRBJ1-5; D unclear. The CDR3 has 14 amino acids. Germline CDR1 is LGHNT and CDR2 is FRNRAP. Trimming took 0 bases from V and 4 from J, leaving 7 bases between them. The DNA for the CDR3 is TGTGCTAGTGGTTTGGTATCCCCTAATCAGCCCCAGCATTTT. Its protein product is CASGLVSPNQPQHF.

This chain joins TRBV27 and TRBJ2-5; 9 positions match TRBD1. V was pared by 3 bases and J by 6 bases, with 11 bases of the junction left unmatched. Germline CDR1 reads MNHEY; CDR2 reads SMNVEV (reference sequence). This CDR3 has 16 residues. DNA of the CDR3: TGTGCCAGCAGTTTGATAGGACAGGGGATGAGAAAGACCCAGTACTTC. Residues: CASSLIGQGMRKTQYF.

J is TRBJ2-6 and V is TRBV21-1; TRBD1, the D gene given by the table, was not confirmed from the DNA. TRBV21-1 is shown as a pseudogene. CDR3 size: 16 residues. The CDR3 coding sequence is TGTGCCAGCAGTTGGACAGTTATCTCTGGGGCCAACGTCCTGACTTTC. As protein: CASSWTVISGANVLTF.

This clone showed up just a few times. The V gene is TRBV7-2, the J gene TRBJ2-3, with 7 bases aligning to TRBD2. This CDR3 is 12 amino acids long. The V and J ends lost 1 base and 9 bases, in that order; junction bases with no gene match: 1. Germline V gene lookup returns CDR1 SGHTA and CDR2 FQGNSA. The DNA for the CDR3 is TGTGCCAGCAGCTTAGTGGGAGGGACGCAGTATTTT. It specifies CASSLVGGTQYF.

V gene TRBV6-1 combines with J gene TRBJ1-1, with D perhaps matching TRBD1 (6 bases). Germline V gene lookup returns CDR1 MNHNS and CDR2 SASEGT. This CDR3 spans 14 amino acids. V lost 6 bases and J lost 0, with 11 bases in between. DNA of the CDR3: TGTGCCAGCAGGGGAACAGGGTTGAACACTGAAGCTTTCTTT. Translated, it gives CASRGTGLNTEAFF.

This clone has just one count. V usage is TRBV11-3 and J usage is TRBJ2-2, with 8 bases identical to TRBD2. This CDR3 has 15 residues. CDR1 and CDR2 (germline): SGHNT, YENEEA. V was pared by 5 bases and J by 7 bases, with 9 bases of the junction left unmatched. For the CDR3, the DNA is TGTGCCAGCAGCCCGGGACTAGTAGATGGCGGGGAGCTGTTTTTT. It is translated as CASSPGLVDGGELFF. The entire variable domain, with the rest obtained from reference TRBV11-3 and TRBJ2-2, is as follows: EAGVVQSPRYKIIEKKQPVAFWCNPISGHNTLYWYLQNLGQGPELLIRYENEEAVDDSQLPKDRFSAERLKGVDSTLKIQPAELGDSAVYLCASSPGLVDGGELFFGEGSRLTVL.

This chain links TRBV10-1 with TRBJ2-7, with D possibly TRBD2 on 5 matching bases. The V gene lost 5 bases and the J gene lost 7 bases, with 12 bases spanning the gap. The germline V gene has CDR1 WNHNN and CDR2 SYGVQD (reference sequence). CDR3 length equals 12 residues. CDR3 coding DNA: TGCGCCAGCAGTCGGGGATCGAGTGAGCAGTACTTC. Protein product: CASSRGSSEQYF.

This chain joins TRBV27 and TRBJ2-7, with 7 bases fitting TRBD2. Germline V gene data show CDR1 as MNHEY and CDR2 as SMNVEV (reference sequence). Germline trimming cut 5 bases from V and 2 bases from J; bases unmatched to any gene: 6. This CDR3 is 14 amino acids long. CDR3 coding DNA: TGTGCCAGCAGTCCCGCTAGCGGTACCTACGAGCAGTACTTC. Its translation: CASSPASGTYEQYF.

V and J are TRBV7-8 and TRBJ2-1; 7 nucleotides line up with TRBD2. The CDR3 is 17 amino acids. V gave up 5 bases and J gave up 1 base; unmatched junction bases: 11. The germline gives CDR1 SGHVS, CDR2 FQNEAQ. The CDR3 coding sequence is TGTGCCAGCAGCACGAGAGAGCGGGACCCTTCCTACAATGAGCAGTTCTTC. It translates to CASSTRERDPSYNEQFF.

The gene calls are TRBV9 and TRBJ2-1; 10 bases are a match to TRBD2. Germline loops: CDR1 SGDLS, CDR2 YYNGEE. V was clipped by 0 bases and J by 9 bases; unmatched bases: 6. The CDR3 sequence is 15 residues long. The CDR3: CASSVASGRISEQFF. Here the CDR3 DNA reads TGTGCCAGCAGCGTAGCTAGCGGGAGAATCAGTGAGCAGTTCTTC.

This clone was observed a single time. V usage is TRBV29-1 and J usage is TRBJ2-1; 8 nucleotides match TRBD2. This CDR3 has 14 amino acids. Germline V gene sequence: CDR1 SQVTM, CDR2 ANQGSEA. J was trimmed by 1 base and V by 3 bases; bases with no gene match: 2. CDR3 region: CSVDSGGSYNEQFF. CDR3 bases: TGCAGCGTTGACTCGGGAGGGTCCTACAATGAGCAGTTCTTC.

This chain uses TRBV7-2 with TRBJ2-7; D uncertain. V was trimmed by 1 base and J by 0 bases, leaving 10 bases between them. Germline CDR1 SGHTA, CDR2 FQGNSA. CDR3 length: 15 residues. Written as DNA, the CDR3 is TGTGCCAGCAGCTTAGAAGGCGGTAGCTCCTACGAGCAGTACTTC. It yields the protein CASSLEGGSSYEQYF.

V and J are TRBV6-5 and TRBJ2-3, with D possibly being TRBD1 (5 bases). The germline V gene has CDR1 MNHEY and CDR2 SVGAGI. V shed 6 bases and J shed 1 base, with 14 bases lying between them. This CDR3 comprises 15 residues. The CDR3 DNA is TGTGCCAGCAGAACCCAGGGTGGGGGCACAGATACGCAGTATTTT. It codes for CASRTQGGGTDTQYF.

This chain connects TRBV13 to TRBJ2-1; D might be TRBD2 (6 bases). V was cut by 5 bases and J by 6 bases, with 17 bases left in between. The CDR3 covers 15 residues. Looked up from germline, CDR1 is PRHDT and CDR2 is FYEKMQ (reference sequence). CDR3 amino acids: CASSPRLEGVNEQFF. Written as DNA, the CDR3 is TGTGCCAGCAGCCCTCGACTAGAAGGCGTCAATGAGCAGTTCTTC.

The chain is built from TRBV28 and TRBJ2-3; D perhaps matches TRBD2 (6 bases). Between the trimmed V and J ends, which lost 3 bases and 0 bases, there was a span of 10 bases. The CDR3 is 15 residues long. Germline lookup yields CDR1 MDHEN and CDR2 SYDVKM. The CDR3 here is CASSFTSPSTDTQYF. CDR3 sequence (DNA): TGTGCCAGCAGTTTTACTAGCCCAAGCACAGATACGCAGTATTTT.

The chain couples TRBV2 to TRBJ2-7; 7 bases map to TRBD2. With V trimmed by 4 bases and J by 5 bases, 2 bases remained unmatched. Germline V lookup: CDR1 SNHLY, CDR2 FYNNEI. This CDR3 region has 12 residues. The CDR3 sequence: CASSGGGDEQYF. In DNA, the CDR3 is TGTGCCAGCAGTGGTGGGGGGGACGAGCAGTACTTC.

This clone was seen only once. The CDR3 is CASSYGTRGNEQFF. The CDR3 DNA sequence: TGTGCCAGCAGCTATGGGACTAGAGGCAATGAGCAGTTCTTC. This rearrangement joins TRBV6-4 to TRBJ2-1; 8 bases align to TRBD2. Trimming removed 6 bases from V and 6 bases from J; junction bases left unmatched: 7. The germline CDR1 and CDR2 sequences are MRHNA and SNTAGT. The CDR3 is 14 residues long.

V is TRBV15 and J is TRBJ1-3; weak D call: TRBD1 (6 bases). V was cut by 3 bases and J by 0 bases, with 9 bases left in between. The germline CDR1 and CDR2 sequences are LNHNV and YYDKDF (reference sequence). This CDR3 region has 15 residues. The CDR3 spells CATSSRGSSGNTIYF. CDR3 DNA sequence: TGTGCCACCAGCAGCAGGGGTTCCTCTGGAAACACCATATATTTT.

The chain couples TRBV2 to TRBJ2-3; TRBD2 matches at 7 bases. Per germline, CDR1 SNHLY and CDR2 FYNNEI. V gave up 4 bases and J gave up 3 bases; unmatched junction bases: 1. The CDR3 loop spans 13 amino acids. The CDR3 spells CASSGGRTDTQYF. CDR3 DNA: TGTGCCAGCAGTGGCGGGAGAACAGATACGCAGTATTTT.